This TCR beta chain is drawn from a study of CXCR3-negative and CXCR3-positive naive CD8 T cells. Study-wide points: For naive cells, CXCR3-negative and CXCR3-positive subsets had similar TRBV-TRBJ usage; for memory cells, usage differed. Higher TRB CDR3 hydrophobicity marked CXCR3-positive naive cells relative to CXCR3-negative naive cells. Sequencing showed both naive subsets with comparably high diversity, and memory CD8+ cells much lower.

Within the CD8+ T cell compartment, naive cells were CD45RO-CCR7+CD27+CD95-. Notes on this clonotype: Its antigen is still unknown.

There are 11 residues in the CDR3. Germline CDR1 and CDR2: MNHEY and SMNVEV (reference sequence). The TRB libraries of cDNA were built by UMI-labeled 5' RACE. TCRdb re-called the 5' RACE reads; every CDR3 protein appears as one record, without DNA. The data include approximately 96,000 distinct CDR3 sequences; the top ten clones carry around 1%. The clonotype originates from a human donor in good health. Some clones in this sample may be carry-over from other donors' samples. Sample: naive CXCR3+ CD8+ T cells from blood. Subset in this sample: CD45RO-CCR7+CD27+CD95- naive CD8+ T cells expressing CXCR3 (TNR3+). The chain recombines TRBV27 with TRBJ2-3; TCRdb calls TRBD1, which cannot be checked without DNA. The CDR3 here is CASSWVSQRYF.